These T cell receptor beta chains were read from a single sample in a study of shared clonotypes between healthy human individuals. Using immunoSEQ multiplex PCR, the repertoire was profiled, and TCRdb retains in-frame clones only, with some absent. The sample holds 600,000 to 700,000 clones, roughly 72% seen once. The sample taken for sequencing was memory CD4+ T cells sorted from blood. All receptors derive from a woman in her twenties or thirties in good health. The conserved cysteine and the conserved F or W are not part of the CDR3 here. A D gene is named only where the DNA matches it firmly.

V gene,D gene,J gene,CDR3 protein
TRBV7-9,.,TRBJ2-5,ASSRPVDSLETQY
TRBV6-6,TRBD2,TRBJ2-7,ASSYRLATYEQY
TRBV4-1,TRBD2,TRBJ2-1,ASSIGLATPREQF
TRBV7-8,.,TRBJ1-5,ASSSVESSNQPQH
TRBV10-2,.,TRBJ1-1,ASSIGTNTEAF
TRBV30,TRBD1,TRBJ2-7,AWSAKPGQPTPYEQY
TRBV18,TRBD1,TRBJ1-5,ASSPPGQGNQPQH
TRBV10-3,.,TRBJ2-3,AISEGNPVGQY
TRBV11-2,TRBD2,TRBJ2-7,ASRPALAGVSEQY
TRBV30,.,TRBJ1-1,AWKWGRNTEAF
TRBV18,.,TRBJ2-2,ASSAPNTGELF
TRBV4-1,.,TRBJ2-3,ASSLGLAGTDTQY
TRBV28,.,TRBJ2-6,ASSFLAGGANVLT
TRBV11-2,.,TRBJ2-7,ASSLVGYPGDEQY
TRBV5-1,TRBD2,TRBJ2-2,ASSFGLADTGELF
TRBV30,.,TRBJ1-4,AWSHGGREKLF
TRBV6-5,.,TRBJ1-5,ASKQGGNQPQH
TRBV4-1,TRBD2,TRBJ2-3,ASSQIAGGDTDTQY
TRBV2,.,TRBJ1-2,ASSEGGYGYT
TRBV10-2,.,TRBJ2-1,ASAAGAYNEQF
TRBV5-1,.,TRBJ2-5,ASSYGQGETQY
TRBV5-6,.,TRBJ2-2,ASSARTAPTGELF
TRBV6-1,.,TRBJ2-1,ASSVSAGTAYNEQF
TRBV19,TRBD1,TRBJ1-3,ASSASTGSTGNTIY
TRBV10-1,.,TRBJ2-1,ASSESSSSYRF
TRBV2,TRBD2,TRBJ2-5,ASSPTSGQETQY
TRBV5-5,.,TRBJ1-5,ASSLGPQEGSSNQPQH
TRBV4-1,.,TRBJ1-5,ASSQLGVSNQPQH
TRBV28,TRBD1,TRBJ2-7,ASSLTGGQGYQQY
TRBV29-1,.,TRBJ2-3,SVAGGYRIADTQY
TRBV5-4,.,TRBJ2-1,ASSLPEGSYNEQF
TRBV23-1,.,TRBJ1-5,ASSQSDRFSNQPQH
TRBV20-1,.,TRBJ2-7,SASDLLEQY
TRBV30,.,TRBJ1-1,AWGAQGSTEAF
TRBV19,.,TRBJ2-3,ASSIAGKYDTQY
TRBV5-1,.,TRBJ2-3,ASSLGGVSTDTQY
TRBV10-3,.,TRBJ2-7,AISESRGGGFVLEQY